The 32 T cell receptor beta chains in this list originate from one sample, sequenced in a study of T cells in Graves' hyperthyroidism and ophthalmopathy. TCR beta CDR3 regions were amplified from RNA. HTBI primers were used for first-round RT-PCR of the TCR CDR3. In TCRdb, the multiplex PCR reads were re-called with MiXCR into one record per CDR3 protein. The sample has some 360,000 distinct CDR3 sequences; roughly 13% are singletons. What was sequenced was blood. The receptor source for this set is a woman aged 60-75 years with Graves' hyperthyroidism.

The rearrangement joins TRBV10-1 to TRBJ1-6; TRBD1 might be the D (5 bases). CDR1 and CDR2 from the germline V gene are WNHNN and SYGVQD (reference sequence). With 0 bases removed from V and 9 bases from J, the gap between germline ends came to 12 bases. CDR3 length: 15 amino acids. The CDR3 is CASSESGREGSPLHF. The CDR3 nucleotides read TGCGCCAGCAGTGAGTCCGGCAGGGAAGGTTCACCCCTCCACTTT.

This clonotype appeared many times. The V and J genes are TRBV18 and TRBJ2-7; the match to TRBD1 covers 8 bases. Trimming cost V 5 bases and J 8 bases; bases outside gene matches: 2. The CDR3 has 11 residues. Looked up from germline, CDR1 is KGHSH and CDR2 is LQKENI. CDR3 sequence: CASSGQGQQYF. In nucleotides, the CDR3 is TGTGCCAGCTCAGGACAGGGTCAGCAGTACTTC.

This clonotype was picked up many times. The chain recombines TRBV20-1 with TRBJ2-7; D might be TRBD1 (6 bases). This CDR3 spans 12 amino acids. Trimming cost V 7 bases and J 3 bases, with 13 bases left between them. Germline CDR1 and CDR2: DFQATT and SNEGSKA (reference sequence). The CDR3 protein is CSGTGQHYEQYF. The CDR3, as DNA: TGCAGTGGCACCGGACAGCACTACGAGCAGTACTTC.

This clonotype was observed at least ten times. This chain joins TRBV20-1 and TRBJ1-1, with D unresolved. CDR1 and CDR2 (germline): DFQATT, SNEGSKA (reference sequence). The V gene lost 3 bases and the J gene lost 0 bases, with 8 bases spanning the gap. The CDR3 is made up of 13 amino acids. CDR3 nucleotide sequence: TGCAGTGCTAGCGGGTCTGTGAACACTGAAGCTTTCTTT. Amino acids: CSASGSVNTEAFF.

This clonotype was counted at least ten times. The gene calls are TRBV24-1 and TRBJ2-5, with a tentative D call TRBD1 (6 bases). The CDR3 sequence is 15 residues long. Germline lookup yields CDR1 KGHDR and CDR2 SFDVKD. Trimming cost V 7 bases and J 3 bases, with 17 bases left between them. In DNA form, the CDR3 reads TGTGCCACCAGAGCGAGAGGGGGTAACGAAGAGACCCAGTACTTC. Protein sequence: CATRARGGNEETQYF.

On this clonotype itself: A much larger clone lies a single base off, so this may be a read error. This chain uses TRBV2 with TRBJ1-2; D unresolved. Germline lookup yields CDR1 SNHLY and CDR2 FYNNEI. Trimming shortened V by 4 bases and J by 4 bases, and 7 bases separated the two germline ends. This CDR3 is built from 12 residues. CDR3 protein: CASSGVLYGYTF. The CDR3 DNA reads TGTGCCAGCAGTGGAGTCCTCTATGGCTACACCTTC.

This clonotype was detected ten times or more. The J gene is TRBJ2-2, the V gene TRBV20-1, with TRBD1 as a possible D gene (5 bases). Trimming left V 3 bases short and J 1 base short, with 6 bases between. The CDR3 length is 13 residues. Germline-derived CDR1 and CDR2 are DFQATT and SNEGSKA (reference sequence). CDR3 sequence (DNA): TGCAGTGCTAGGACAGTGAACACCGGGGAGCTGTTTTTT. Translation: CSARTVNTGELFF.

This clonotype was counted at least ten times. CDR3 sequence: CASSLVGGVNTEAFF. The CDR3 region has the DNA TGTGCCAGCAGCTTAGTAGGGGGAGTGAACACTGAAGCTTTCTTT. The chain recombines TRBV7-8 with TRBJ1-1; D is perhaps TRBD1 (6 bases). Germline V gene lookup returns CDR1 SGHVS and CDR2 FQNEAQ. Deletions cut 1 base from V and 0 bases from J, with 9 bases between. This CDR3 contains 15 residues.

This clonotype has a count of ten or more. The gene calls are TRBV3-1 and TRBJ1-5; 7 bases are a match to TRBD1. V gave up 4 bases and J gave up 13 bases; unmatched junction bases: 13. Germline CDR1 reads LGHDT; CDR2 reads YNNKEL (reference sequence). The length of the CDR3 is 14 residues. CDR3 region: CASSRGQAETVQHF. CDR3 sequence (DNA): TGTGCCAGCAGCCGAGGACAGGCAGAAACGGTTCAGCATTTT.

A few counts support this clonotype. This chain connects TRBV19 to TRBJ2-3, with D perhaps matching TRBD2 (6 bases). The CDR3 loop spans 16 amino acids. Germline values: CDR1 LNHDA, CDR2 SQIVND (reference sequence). With 2 bases removed from V and 0 bases from J, the gap between germline ends came to 12 bases. The CDR3 bases are TGTGCCAGTAGTATACAGGGCGGGACTAGCACAGATACGCAGTATTTT. Translating gives CASSIQGGTSTDTQYF.

This clonotype appeared a single time. The junction departs from germline at one end; a sequencing error may be responsible. The chain is built from TRBV9 and TRBJ2-6, with TRBD2 as a possible D gene (7 bases). Germline V gives CDR1 SGDLS, CDR2 YYNGEE. The CDR3 has 17 residues. This CDR3 reads CASSVTTGQGGANVPTF. As DNA, the CDR3 is TGTGCCAGCAGCGTCACGACAGGTCAGGGAGGGGCCAACGTCCCGACTTTC. Filled out from reference TRBV9 and TRBJ2-6, the complete variable domain reads DSGVTQTPKHLITATGQRVTLRCSPRSGDLSVYWYQQSLDQGLQFLIQYYNGEERAKGNILERFSAQQFPDLHSELNLSSLELGDSALYFCASSVTTGQGGANVPTFGAGSRLTVL.

The gene calls are TRBV9 and TRBJ1-1; no clear D gene. Trimming took off 0 bases at V and 4 bases at J, with 13 bases between the two ends. CDR1 is SGDLS, CDR2 YYNGEE, per germline. The CDR3 has 15 amino acids. CDR3 in amino acids: CASSVDGYGGTEAFF. CDR3 DNA: TGTGCCAGCAGCGTAGATGGGTACGGCGGCACTGAAGCTTTCTTT. Full variable domain (remainder filled in from reference TRBV9 and TRBJ1-1): DSGVTQTPKHLITATGQRVTLRCSPRSGDLSVYWYQQSLDQGLQFLIQYYNGEERAKGNILERFSAQQFPDLHSELNLSSLELGDSALYFCASSVDGYGGTEAFFGQGTRLTVV.

This clonotype was observed at least ten times. The chain is built from TRBV29-1 and TRBJ2-5, with D maybe TRBD2 (7 bases). Trimming stripped 4 bases from V and 2 bases from J, with 14 bases between. Germline V CDR1 and CDR2: SQVTM, ANQGSEA. The CDR3 spans 14 residues. CDR3 DNA sequence: TGCAGCGTTGGGGGGGGCACCTTGCAAGAGACCCAGTACTTC. It is translated as CSVGGGTLQETQYF.

This clonotype was detected ten times or more. The CDR3 protein is CATSDLRRGGDTQYF. The DNA of the CDR3 is TGTGCCACCAGTGATTTACGCAGGGGGGGAGATACGCAGTATTTT. V and J are TRBV24-1 and TRBJ2-3; the D call may be TRBD1 or TRBD2 (7 bases each). CDR3 length: 15 residues. Germline CDR1 is KGHDR and CDR2 is SFDVKD. V gave up 1 base and J gave up 5 bases, with 12 bases separating them.

This clonotype appeared many times. The chain couples TRBV27 to TRBJ2-3; a weak D match, TRBD1 (5 bases). The CDR3 is 15 residues long. V was cut by 0 bases and J by 4 bases, with 11 bases left in between. Per the germline V gene, CDR1 is MNHEY and CDR2 is SMNVEV (reference sequence). CDR3 DNA: TGTGCCAGCAGTTTATCGGGGTTAGGGGCAGATACGCAGTATTTT. As protein: CASSLSGLGADTQYF.

The table lists this clonotype with many counts. This chain connects TRBV5-1 to TRBJ2-3; D gene ambiguous. CDR1 and CDR2 from the germline V gene are SGHRS and YFSETQ. V lost 0 bases and J lost 2, with 7 bases in between. The CDR3 contains 14 residues. CDR3 nucleotide sequence: TGCGCCAGCAGCTTGGTGACCCCCACAGATACGCAGTATTTT. Protein sequence: CASSLVTPTDTQYF.

This clonotype occurred many times. The chain combines TRBV12-3 or TRBV12-4 with TRBJ2-3, with D tentatively TRBD1 (7 bases). The V end was cut by 10 bases, the J end by 0 bases, with 29 bases between. This CDR3 spans 19 amino acids. The CDR3 DNA follows: TGTGCCACTACCTGGGCAGGGGGGCTTTTAGGCGGTAGCACAGATACGCAGTATTTT. Translated, it gives CATTWAGGLLGGSTDTQYF.

This clonotype was seen repeatedly, ten times or more. This sequence joins TRBV30 and TRBJ1-1, with D perhaps matching TRBD1 (6 bases). CDR3 size: 14 residues. The V gene's germline CDR1 is GTSNPN and CDR2 SVGIG (reference sequence). Trimming cost V 3 bases and J 0 bases, with 11 bases left between them. The CDR3 bases are TGTGCCTGGAGGCCCACAGGGCTGAACACTGAAGCTTTCTTT. Residues: CAWRPTGLNTEAFF.

This clonotype was observed a few times. The chain has TRBV7-9 and TRBJ1-2; 10 bases map to TRBD1. CDR1 and CDR2 (germline): SEHNR, FQNEAQ (reference sequence). The V gene end was trimmed by 4 bases and the J gene end by 2 bases; junction bases not matched to a gene: 13. The CDR3 length is 18 residues. The DNA of the CDR3 is TGTGCCAGCAGCTCATTTACCGGGACAGGGGCACTAAACTATGGCTACACCTTC. It translates to CASSSFTGTGALNYGYTF.

This clonotype was recorded many times. The chain employs TRBV3-1 and TRBJ2-2; 9 bases line up with TRBD2. Per the germline V gene, CDR1 is LGHDT and CDR2 is YNNKEL (reference sequence). Germline trimming cut 4 bases from V and 3 bases from J; bases unmatched to any gene: 6. The CDR3 loop spans 16 amino acids. CDR3 region: CASSLTGLAYTGELFF. The CDR3 nucleotides are TGTGCCAGCAGCCTAACGGGACTAGCCTACACCGGGGAGCTGTTTTTT.

The sample holds many counts of this clonotype. V usage is TRBV12-3 or TRBV12-4 and J usage is TRBJ2-7; TRBD1 matches at 9 bases. This CDR3 is built from 15 residues. J was trimmed by 4 bases and V by 6 bases; bases with no gene match: 10. CDR3 sequence: CASRYEQGALYEQYF. CDR3 bases: TGTGCCAGCAGATATGAACAGGGGGCTTTATACGAGCAGTACTTC.

This clonotype was picked up many times. The rearrangement links TRBV11-3 to TRBJ2-2, with 11 nucleotides matching TRBD2. The length of the CDR3 is 17 residues. Germline CDR1 reads SGHNT; CDR2 reads YENEEA. After removal of 2 bases from V and 4 bases from J, the junction contained 6 bases not matched to a gene. The CDR3 loop is CASSLSELAGVTGELFF. The DNA of the CDR3 is TGTGCCAGCAGCTTAAGTGAACTAGCGGGAGTCACCGGGGAGCTGTTTTTT.

In this sample, this clonotype turned up many times. The chain links TRBV7-9 to TRBJ1-1; tentative D call: TRBD1 (6 bases). Trimming took 5 bases from V and 7 from J, leaving 23 bases between them. CDR3 length equals 16 residues. Looked up from germline, CDR1 is SEHNR and CDR2 is FQNEAQ (reference sequence). The CDR3 nucleotides read TGTGCCAGCAGCCCATTCGCGACAGGCAACCTGGGTGAAGCTTTCTTT. Translation gives CASSPFATGNLGEAFF.

This clonotype occurred many times. The CDR3 region is CASTPEQDTQYF. The DNA of the CDR3 is TGTGCCAGCACCCCTGAGCAGGATACGCAGTATTTT. The chain recombines TRBV2 with TRBJ2-3; unclear D gene. Trimming removed 7 bases from V and 6 bases from J, with 11 bases in between. Germline loops: CDR1 SNHLY, CDR2 FYNNEI. The CDR3 has 12 amino acids.

This clonotype was seen many times. The chain recombines TRBV5-1 with TRBJ2-5; D may be TRBD1 (6 bases). With 4 bases removed from V and 4 bases from J, the gap between germline ends came to 11 bases. The CDR3 extends over 13 amino acids. The germline V gene has CDR1 SGHRS and CDR2 YFSETQ. CDR3 bases: TGCGCCAGCAGCGGGGGCGACGGAGAGACCCAGTACTTC. Its translation is CASSGGDGETQYF.

This clonotype appeared a single time. With a much larger clone just one base away, this may be a read error. V usage is TRBV30 and J usage is TRBJ1-5; unclear D gene. With 0 bases removed from V and 5 bases from J, the gap between germline ends came to 8 bases. The CDR3 has 13 amino acids. CDR1 is GTSNPN, CDR2 SVGIG, per germline (reference sequence). Here the CDR3 DNA reads TGTGCCTGGAGTGTACGGGAGGATCAGCCCCAGCATTTT. This translates into CAWSVREDQPQHF. The entire variable domain, with the rest obtained from reference TRBV30 and TRBJ1-5, is as follows: SQTIHQWPATLVQPVGSPLSLECTVEGTSNPNLYWYRQAAGRGLQLLFYSVGIGQISSEVPQNLSASRPQDRQFILSSKKLLLSDSGFYLCAWSVREDQPQHFGDGTRLSIL.

This clonotype was recorded at least ten times. The V call is TRBV18, the J call TRBJ1-1; 10 bases agree with TRBD1. CDR3 length: 15 amino acids. Germline CDR1 and CDR2: KGHSH and LQKENI. With 3 bases clipped from V and 4 bases from J, the junction kept 5 bases outside the gene matches. CDR3 sequence: CASSPDRGRFTEAFF. The CDR3 DNA reads TGTGCCAGCTCACCTGACAGGGGGCGGTTCACTGAAGCTTTCTTT.

This clonotype was seen repeatedly, ten times or more. The chain joins TRBV7-9 to TRBJ2-1, with 8 bases lining up with TRBD2. Germline CDR1 and CDR2: SEHNR and FQNEAQ (reference sequence). The CDR3 runs to 19 residues. J was trimmed by 2 bases and V by 5 bases; bases with no gene match: 17. This CDR3 reads CASSQWGGREAPTYNEQFF. CDR3 coding DNA: TGTGCCAGCAGCCAGTGGGGTGGGCGGGAGGCCCCTACCTACAATGAGCAGTTCTTC.

This clonotype has at least ten counts. The V gene is TRBV28, the J gene TRBJ1-4, with 10 bases aligning to TRBD1. V gave up 6 bases and J gave up 10 bases; unmatched junction bases: 8. Germline lookup yields CDR1 MDHEN and CDR2 SYDVKM. CDR3 size: 14 residues. CDR3 residues: CASSPGTGVGKLFF. CDR3 DNA: TGTGCCAGCAGCCCCGGGACAGGGGTGGGAAAACTGTTTTTT.

This chain connects TRBV10-3 to TRBJ2-5, with D perhaps matching TRBD1 (6 bases). V was pared by 4 bases and J by 2 bases, with 11 bases between. Looked up from germline, CDR1 is ENHRY and CDR2 is SYGVKD. The CDR3 spans 14 residues. CDR3 nucleotides: TGTGCCATCAGTGGCCGGGACACTCAAGAGACCCAGTACTTC. Protein sequence: CAISGRDTQETQYF.

The table lists this clonotype with a few counts. The chain links TRBV4-1 to TRBJ1-2, with TRBD1 matching 8 bases. V shed 4 bases, J shed 8 bases, and the junction held 12 bases outside the gene matches. This CDR3 is 15 amino acids long. Germline CDR1 is MGHRA and CDR2 is YSYEKL. For the CDR3, the DNA is TGCGCCAGCAGCCCTTCCCCGGGACAGGTCCAAGGCTACACCTTC. Translating it yields CASSPSPGQVQGYTF.

This clonotype was counted ten times or more. The chain couples TRBV27 to TRBJ1-5; 8 positions match TRBD1. The junction had 9 bases not matched to a gene; V was cut back by 6 bases and J by 11 bases. This CDR3 has 13 residues. The germline V gene has CDR1 MNHEY and CDR2 SMNVEV (reference sequence). The CDR3: CASSPQGARAQHF. Written as DNA, the CDR3 is TGTGCCAGCAGCCCGCAGGGGGCGCGTGCCCAGCATTTT.